This T cell receptor (beta chain) emerged from a study of blood T cell repertoires in COVID-19. The overall study: The samples span acute and convalescent COVID-19 from the United States, Italy and Spain.

Per the original data handling: Nucleated cell counts were estimated from reference gene primer amplification. The repertoire was sequenced with immunoSEQ multiplex PCR; TCRdb's copy has only in-frame clones and lacks some. Clone size and the V and J calls come from that table; the DNA yielded D and trimming. The sample shows fewer than 300,000 clones, approximately 91% of them seen only once. Patients of the Seattle cohort, enrolled during active infection, were followed longitudinally. The receptor was isolated from a woman aged 25-40 years with COVID-19, enrolled during active disease. The sequenced sample was peripheral blood.

This CDR3 reads CASSQGVPETQYF. The CDR3 region has the DNA TGTGCCAGCAGTCAAGGGGTTCCAGAGACCCAGTACTTC. This chain joins TRBV12-3 or TRBV12-4 and TRBJ2-5; weak D call: TRBD1 (5 bases). The ends were cut back, 5 bases at V and 4 bases at J, with 11 bases in the middle. CDR3 size: 13 residues.